This T cell receptor (beta chain) was sequenced during a study of vaccination and CD4 T cells after COVID-19 (dated by TCRdb to the early 2020s). Regarding the complete study: Six males and four females were included in the convalescent cohort, with two Hispanic individuals, seven Caucasians, two Asians and one multiracial person represented. Post-vaccine blood samples were obtained a median of approximately 74 days after the second vaccine dose, with a range of roughly 13 to 250 days. Culture stimuli were overlapping spike peptide pools from SARS-CoV-2 and from the common cold coronaviruses HCoV-NL63, HCoV-OC43 and HCoV-229E. The spike-specific CD4+ TCR repertoire was compared before and after mRNA vaccination in nine to ten COVID-19 convalescent patients and a handful of infection-naive healthy vaccine recipients. Each participant got two doses of either the Pfizer-BioNTech BNT162b2 vaccine (n=8) or the Moderna mRNA-1273 vaccine (n=2). Post-COVID blood samples from convalescent patients were collected a median of approximately 93 days after diagnosis, with a range of about 35 to 161 days. Control cultures received a CEFX viral epitope pool as the positive control, an HIV-1 Nef peptide pool as the negative control, or no peptide. What the study reported, not specific to this receptor: Only a relatively small number of convalescent patients were included in the study, and early timepoints following natural infection were not analyzed. Among convalescent patients, a median about 90% of the SARS-CoV-2-reactive clones seen after vaccination appeared only after vaccination, which suggests priming specific to the vaccine. In convalescent patients, nearly all vaccine-specific clones (304 of 307) were found to be mono-reactive for SARS-CoV-2 spike rather than cross-reactive with common cold coronaviruses. An increase in the median number of SARS-CoV-2-reactive clonotypes from around 20 after infection to some 40 after vaccination was observed, but the change was not found to be significant.

Explained via the paper, the treatment or condition label denotes: approximately 11-day PBMC culture with coronavirus spike peptide pools or control peptides (ViraFEST assay). The study used the ViraFEST assay, which expanded antigen-specific T cells with peptide pools and then identified expanded clonotypes by TCR sequencing. Negative nucleocapsid antibody tests before and after vaccination confirmed that the healthy vaccine recipients had no prior SARS-CoV-2 infection. Each well held 2.2 million or so PBMCs cultured with about 9.8 ug/ml peptide pools in IMDM containing roughly 4.7% human AB serum and 9.5 to 10 IU/ml IL-2. Half of the culture medium was replaced with fresh IL-2-containing medium on days 3 and 7. After roughly nine days of culture, CD4+ T cells were isolated by negative selection using the EasySep CD4+ T cell isolation kit. PBMCs were separated from whole blood using Ficoll-Paque Plus gradient centrifugation and then either used fresh or cryopreserved at -140C. Each culture condition was generally run in triplicate wells.

Preparation of the library involved PCR. DNA from cultured CD4+ T cells underwent TCR sequencing with the Oncomine TCR Beta short-read assay at the Johns Hopkins FTIC core. Genomic DNA was extracted from the cultured CD4+ T cells with the QIAamp micro DNA kit. Oncomine TCR Beta libraries from cultured CD4+ T cells were pooled with unique dual indexes and sequenced on an Illumina iSeq 100. Under the source paper's analysis protocol: Non-productive sequences were removed, and CDR3s that did not start with C, did not end with F or W, or were shorter than 7 amino acids were discarded. The MANAFEST web application was used to identify antigen-specific clonotypes by comparing peptide-stimulated wells against reference wells and other culture wells. Positive clones required FDR below 0.05, an odds ratio above 5, and productive frequency above 0.1% in at least two of three replicate wells. Cross-reactive clonotypes were defined as significantly expanded in both SARS-CoV-2 spike wells and at least one common cold coronavirus spike condition. Levenshtein distances (stringdist) and unrooted phylogenetic trees (ape) in R version 3.6.1 were used to assess CDR3 homology. In TCRdb, the public reads were trimmed at Q25 with fastp and aligned with MiXCR, with productive beta chains retained. Each CDR3 protein appears once, grouped with its most common genes and DNA. In this record, the V and J calls reflect TCRdb's handling and not the investigators' own analysis. The sample table shows over 25,000 distinct CDR3 sequences, and 62% are seen once. The ten largest clonotypes hold about 17% of the sample.

In the case of this clonotype: Its antigen target is currently unknown. Base qualities are not provided; no much larger clone lies one nucleotide away.

The source is a human donor who received a COVID-19 vaccine. Sequences were derived from CD4+ T cells from blood, cultured in vitro, sampled after SARS-CoV-2 vaccination.

In nucleotide form, the sequence is TGCAGTGCTAGTCCCAGCGGAGCATTTCCGGGACAGCAAGAGACCCAGTACTTC. Translated, this gives CSASPSGAFPGQQETQYF. The sequence is built from TRBV20-1 and TRBJ2-5, with 7 bases aligning to TRBD1. Counted from cysteine to phenylalanine, this CDR3 has 18 amino acids. Only the CDR3 portion is preserved as DNA: 54 bases, with reading frame beginning at the first base. CDR1 DFQATT and CDR2 SNEGSKA are derived from the germline V gene (reference sequence). At the junction V is shortened by 3 bases and J by 2 bases; bases outside the gene matches: 18.